This T cell receptor (beta chain) is drawn from a study of beta chain features in type 1 diabetes. The ends lost 5 bases at V and 1 base at J; junction bases unmatched: 9. The CDR3 totals 16 residues. Germline CDR1 and CDR2: MNHEY and SMNVEV (reference sequence). This clone was seen a few times. Expressed TCRB transcripts were sequenced because the isolated RNA had all been reverse transcribed beforehand. This table comes from immunoSEQ multiplex PCR, and its TCRdb copy is limited to in-frame clones, with some not included. The sample lists 300,000 to 400,000 clones; 6.5% to 10% were seen once. The TCR sequence derives from a woman aged 18 to 35 in good health. The sequencing input was central memory CD4+ T cells from blood. This rearrangement joins TRBV27 to TRBJ1-1, with TRBD1 matching 8 bases. The DNA of the CDR3 is TGTGCCAGCAGTAAATTTACCGGGACAGGGAACACTGAAGCTTTCTTT. It translates to CASSKFTGTGNTEAFF.